What follows describes a single TCR beta chain. Its antigen remains unknown. It was with a sample-barcoded 5' primer and a J-beta primer mix that a second PCR of roughly 7 to 11 cycles was run. The template-switch adaptor was a 5' adaptor with 12 random nucleotides. It tagged each cDNA molecule. MiXCR, run by TCRdb on the 5' RACE reads, gives a single entry per CDR3 protein. The sample holds about 970,000 distinct CDR3 sequences, roughly 51% seen once. This sample is part of a study of blood T cells in healthy people across ages. Whole-study context: There was about one barcoded beta molecule captured by template switching per two T cells.

V was pared by 1 base and J by 4 bases, with 7 bases between. The germline gives CDR1 KGHSH, CDR2 LQKENI. The length of the CDR3 is 13 residues. Findings and caveats of the study: Naive CD4+ cells and diversity were both higher in long-lived donors than in aged donors.

The chain links TRBV18 to TRBJ2-5, with D uncertain. What was sequenced was blood. The origin of this receptor is a woman aged 55-70 years in good health. CDR3 loop: CASSPREGETQYF. In nucleotides, the CDR3 is TGTGCCAGCTCACCACGAGAAGGAGAGACCCAGTACTTC.